This TCR beta chain appears in the sequencing data of a study of CD8+ T cells in alopecia areata (dated by TCRdb to the late 2010s). About the full investigation: The treated patients took part in an open-label pilot trial in which moderate-to-severe alopecia areata was treated with oral tofacitinib at 5 to 10 mg twice daily. Biopsies were taken from tofacitinib-treated patients at baseline and again at 4 and 24 weeks into treatment, and several of those patients also had a later scalp biopsy. Scalp clonality was compared across normal scalp (n=4), patchy alopecia areata scalp (n=8), and alopecia totalis/universalis scalp (n=8). Amplification of TCRbeta CDR3 regions was done by immunoSEQ multiplex PCR using 35 Vbeta forward primers and 13 Jbeta reverse primers. Scalp tissue and sorted CD4+ and CD8+ peripheral blood T cells from patchy and totalis/universalis alopecia areata patients and from healthy controls were covered by human TCRbeta sequencing. Disease severity in treated patients was measured with the SALT score, which quantifies the percentage of affected scalp surface area. In both human patients and the C3H/HeJ mouse model, the study applied high-throughput TCRbeta sequencing to look at T cell clonal expansion in alopecia areata. RNA was extracted with the PAXgene miRNA kit for fixed scalp, the miRNeasy kit for PBMCs, and the RNeasy kit for mouse skin. Tofacitinib was administered for 6 to 18 months, and 6 months of follow-up off drug were then conducted to assess delayed response and recurrence. Results the study describes overall, beyond this receptor: Compared with normal scalp, lesional scalp had higher clonality and more expanded CD8+ clones, particularly in alopecia totalis/universalis, a pattern that suggests antigenic drive. During tofacitinib treatment, many expanded lesional clones remained in scalp and blood, and this persistence may partly explain relapse after treatment is stopped. Scalp TCR repertoire analysis is complicated because resident alphabeta T cells in normal human skin are also sequenced, whereas mouse skin is dominated by gammadelta T cells. Tofacitinib significantly decreased scalp clonality and the number of expanded CD8+ clones among the top 100 scalp clones. Shared TCR sequences between patients were less evident than in mice, which may be partly attributable to HLA diversity in the patient population. Because the treated cohort was small and included a single nonresponder, larger studies are needed to assess links between baseline CD8+ expansion and response.

What the treatment or condition label conveys for this sample: oral pan-JAK inhibitor, 5-10 mg twice daily. Lesional scalp punch biopsies and peripheral blood were collected from alopecia areata patients. PBMCs were isolated by density centrifugation and stained for CD3, CD4 and CD8, after which CD4+ and CD8+ T cells were sorted on a FACSAria. Concerning this clone: The target of this receptor is not known. No clone much larger than this one lies a single base away; base qualities are absent.

Preparation of the library involved the immunoSEQ multiplex PCR assay. For TCR sequencing, RNA was extracted from every sample and reverse transcribed into cDNA to serve as template. SuperScript III was used to make first-strand cDNA, primed with a 2:1 mix of oligo-dT and random hexamers. Amplification bias was assessed with a synthetic immune receptor repertoire, and residual bias was removed computationally. Per the authors' processing: Raw reads were preprocessed to remove errors, and CDR3 was defined according to IMGT conventions as the region from the conserved cysteine to phenylalanine. Clonality was computed as 1 minus the Shannon entropy, with the entropy normalized by log2 of the number of productive unique TCRs. CD4 or CD8 identity of scalp clones was inferred by cross-referencing scalp TCRbeta sequences with sorted blood CD4 and CD8 repertoires. TCRdb took this table from immuneACCESS and kept in-frame rearrangements with V and J called. Such tables lack part of the clones; where checked against another copy, unresolved V genes explain under half of the gap, and the rest is unexplained. From that table come the V and J calls and clone size; the DNA was used to work out D and trimming. The sample records 150,000 to 200,000 clones, just under 65% of which are singletons. Approximately 1.3% of the sample is held by the ten biggest clonotypes.

Material: CD4+ T cells sorted from blood, obtained between weeks 47 and 50, from a patient treated with tofacitinib. This sequence originates from a human donor with alopecia areata.

DNA sequence: TGCGCCAGCAGCCCGGACACTTACTACGAGCAGTACTTC. This encodes CASSPDTYYEQYF. The V gene is TRBV5-1 and the J gene is TRBJ2-7; perhaps TRBD1 is the D gene, with 5 bases matching. V sheds 4 bases and J sheds 3 bases, leaving 11 bases between their ends. Including cysteine and phenylalanine, the CDR3 has 13 amino acids. Just the 39-base CDR3 DNA is kept, in frame starting at base 1. The germline V gene provides CDR1 SGHRS and CDR2 YFSETQ.